Given below is one T cell receptor (beta chain) in context. Trimming took 4 bases from V and 0 from J, leaving 14 bases between them. Germline V gene lookup returns CDR1 GTSNPN and CDR2 SVGIG (reference sequence). The CDR3 loop spans 15 amino acids. The repertoire was sequenced with immunoSEQ multiplex PCR; TCRdb's copy has only in-frame clones and lacks some. The sample holds about 86,000 clones, around four fifths seen once. The sample originates from a study of blood T cell repertoires in COVID-19. Study information: T cells, B-cell-depleted T cells, or PBMCs provided the cDNA or gDNA that served as material.

This clonotype was sampled from a man aged 50 to 60 with acute or convalescent COVID-19. The rearrangement joins TRBV30 to TRBJ2-3; D perhaps matches TRBD1 (5 bases). Sequencing was carried out using peripheral blood. CDR3 residues: CAWKQTATSTDTQYF. CDR3 bases: TGTGCCTGGAAACAGACAGCGACTAGCACAGATACGCAGTATTTT.